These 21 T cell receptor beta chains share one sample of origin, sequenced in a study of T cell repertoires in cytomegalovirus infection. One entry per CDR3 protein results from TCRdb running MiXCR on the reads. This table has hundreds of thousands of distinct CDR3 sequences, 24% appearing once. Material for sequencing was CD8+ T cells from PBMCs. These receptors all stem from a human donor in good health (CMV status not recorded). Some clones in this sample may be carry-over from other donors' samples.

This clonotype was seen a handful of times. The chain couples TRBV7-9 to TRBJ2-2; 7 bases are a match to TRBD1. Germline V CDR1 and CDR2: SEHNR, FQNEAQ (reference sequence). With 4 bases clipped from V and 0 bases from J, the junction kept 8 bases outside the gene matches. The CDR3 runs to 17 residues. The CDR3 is CASSSPSGTANTGELFF. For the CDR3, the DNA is TGTGCCAGCAGCTCGCCCTCTGGGACAGCGAACACCGGGGAGCTGTTTTTT.

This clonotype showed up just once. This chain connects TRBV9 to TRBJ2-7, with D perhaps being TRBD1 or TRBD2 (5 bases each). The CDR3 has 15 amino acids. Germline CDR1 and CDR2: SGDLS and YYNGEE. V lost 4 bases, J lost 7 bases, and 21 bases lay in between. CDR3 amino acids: CASSPRDGVVWEQYF. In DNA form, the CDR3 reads TGTGCCAGCAGCCCACGGGACGGAGTGGTTTGGGAGCAGTACTTC.

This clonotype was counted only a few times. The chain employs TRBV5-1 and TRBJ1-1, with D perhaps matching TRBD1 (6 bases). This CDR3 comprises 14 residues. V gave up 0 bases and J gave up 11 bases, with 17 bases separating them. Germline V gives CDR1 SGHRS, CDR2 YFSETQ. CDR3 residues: CASSLGRDTSAAFF. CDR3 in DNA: TGCGCCAGCAGCTTGGGACGGGACACCTCTGCGGCTTTCTTT. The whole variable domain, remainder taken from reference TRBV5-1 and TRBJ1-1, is KAGVTQTPRYLIKTRGQQVTLSCSPISGHRSVSWYQQTPGQGLQFLFEYFSETQRNKGNFPGRFSGRQFSNSRSEMNVSTLELGDSALYLCASSLGRDTSAAFFGQGTRLTVV.

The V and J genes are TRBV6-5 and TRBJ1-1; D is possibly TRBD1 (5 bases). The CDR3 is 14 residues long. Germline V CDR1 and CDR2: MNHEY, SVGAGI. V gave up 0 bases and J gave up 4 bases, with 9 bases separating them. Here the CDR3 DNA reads TGTGCCAGCAGTTACTCGGGGGACGCCACTGAAGCTTTCTTT. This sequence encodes CASSYSGDATEAFF.

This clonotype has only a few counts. The CDR3 region is CATPPGGGETQYF. The CDR3 DNA follows: TGTGCCACCCCACCCGGGGGTGGAGAGACCCAGTACTTC. This rearrangement joins TRBV2 to TRBJ2-5; D is perhaps TRBD2 (6 bases). Germline assignment: CDR1 SNHLY and CDR2 FYNNEI. The CDR3 contains 13 residues. Trimming removed 10 bases at V and 4 bases at J, with 16 bases between. Looking up the rest from reference TRBV2 and TRBJ2-5 gives the full variable domain: EPEVTQTPSHQVTQMGQEVILRCVPISNHLYFYWYRQILGQKVEFLVSFYNNEISEKSEIFDDQFSVERPDGSNFTLKIRSTKLEDSAMYFCATPPGGGETQYFGPGTRLLVL.

The CDR3 DNA reads as TGTGCCAGCACCCGCCGAGGGACAGGGGGCTCGAGCACTGAAGCTTTCTTT. Protein sequence: CASTRRGTGGSSTEAFF. The rearrangement joins TRBV6-2 or TRBV6-3 to TRBJ1-1, with 12 nucleotides matching TRBD1. The J segment lost 4 bases and the V segment lost 7 bases, leaving 13 bases of the junction unmatched. Germline-derived CDR1 and CDR2 are MNHEY and SVGEGT. The CDR3 is 17 residues long.

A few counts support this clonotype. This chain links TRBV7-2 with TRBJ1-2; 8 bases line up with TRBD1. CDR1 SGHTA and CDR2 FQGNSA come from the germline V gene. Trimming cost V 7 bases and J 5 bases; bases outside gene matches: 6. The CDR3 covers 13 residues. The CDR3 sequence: CASNTGGLYGYTF. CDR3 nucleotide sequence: TGTGCCAGCAATACAGGGGGACTATATGGCTACACCTTC.

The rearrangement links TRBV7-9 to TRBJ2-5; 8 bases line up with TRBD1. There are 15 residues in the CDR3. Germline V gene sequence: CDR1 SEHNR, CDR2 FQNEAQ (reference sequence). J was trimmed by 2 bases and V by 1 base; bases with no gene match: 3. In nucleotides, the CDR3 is TGTGCCAGCAGCTTAGTCGACAGGGGTCAAGAGACCCAGTACTTC. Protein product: CASSLVDRGQETQYF.

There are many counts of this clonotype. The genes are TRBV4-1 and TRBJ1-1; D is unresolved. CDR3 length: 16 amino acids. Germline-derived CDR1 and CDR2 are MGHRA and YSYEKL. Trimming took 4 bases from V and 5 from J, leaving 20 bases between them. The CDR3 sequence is CASSPGVGGWQTEAFF. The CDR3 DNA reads TGCGCCAGCAGCCCCGGTGTTGGAGGCTGGCAAACTGAAGCTTTCTTT.

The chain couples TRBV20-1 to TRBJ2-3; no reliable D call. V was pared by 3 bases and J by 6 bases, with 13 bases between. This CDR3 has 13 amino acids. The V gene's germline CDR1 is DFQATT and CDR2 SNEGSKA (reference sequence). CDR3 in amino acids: CSASHSDLDTQYF. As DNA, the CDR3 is TGCAGTGCTAGCCACTCGGATCTGGATACGCAGTATTTT.

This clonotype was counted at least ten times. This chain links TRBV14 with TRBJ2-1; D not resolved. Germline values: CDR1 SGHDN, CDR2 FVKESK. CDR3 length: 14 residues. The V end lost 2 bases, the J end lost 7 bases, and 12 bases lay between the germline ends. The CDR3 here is CASSQTLLGNEQFF. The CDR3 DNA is TGTGCCAGCAGCCAAACTCTCCTAGGGAATGAGCAGTTCTTC.

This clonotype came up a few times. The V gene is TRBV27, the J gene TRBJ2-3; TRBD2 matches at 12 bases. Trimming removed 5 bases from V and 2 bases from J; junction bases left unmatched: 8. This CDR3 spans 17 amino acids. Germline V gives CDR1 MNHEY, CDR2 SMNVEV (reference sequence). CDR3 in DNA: TGTGCCAGCAGTGGATCCTGGACTAGCGGGGACACAGATACGCAGTATTTT. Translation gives CASSGSWTSGDTDTQYF.

CDR3 sequence: CATSREGSTEAFF. The CDR3 DNA follows: TGTGCCACCAGCAGAGAAGGGTCCACTGAAGCTTTCTTT. The gene calls are TRBV15 and TRBJ1-1; D unresolved. V gave up 0 bases and J gave up 4 bases, with 6 bases separating them. Germline values: CDR1 LNHNV, CDR2 YYDKDF (reference sequence). CDR3 size: 13 residues. The whole variable domain, filled in from reference TRBV15 and TRBJ1-1, reads DAMVIQNPRYQVTQFGKPVTLSCSQTLNHNVMYWYQQKSSQAPKLLFHYYDKDFNNEADTPDNFQSRRPNTSFCFLDIRSPGLGDTAMYLCATSREGSTEAFFGQGTRLTVV.

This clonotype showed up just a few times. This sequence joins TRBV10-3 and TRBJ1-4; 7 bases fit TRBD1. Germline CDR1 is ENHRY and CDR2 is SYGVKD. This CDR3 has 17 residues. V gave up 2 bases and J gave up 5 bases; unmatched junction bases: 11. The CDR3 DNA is TGTGCCATCAGTGAGCAGGGGGTAACGAGAGAGAATGAAAAACTGTTTTTT. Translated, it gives CAISEQGVTRENEKLFF.

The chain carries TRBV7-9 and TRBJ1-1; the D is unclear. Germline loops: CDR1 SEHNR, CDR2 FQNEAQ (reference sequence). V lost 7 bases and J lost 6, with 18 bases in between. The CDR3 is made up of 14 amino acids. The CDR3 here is CASTPGLRIAEAFF. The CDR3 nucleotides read TGTGCCAGCACCCCCGGCCTTCGGATCGCTGAAGCTTTCTTT.

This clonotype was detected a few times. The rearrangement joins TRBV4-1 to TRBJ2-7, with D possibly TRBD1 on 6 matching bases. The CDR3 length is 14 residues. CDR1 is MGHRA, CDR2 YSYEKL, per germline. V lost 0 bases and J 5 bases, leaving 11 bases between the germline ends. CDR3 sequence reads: CASSQEPGADEQYV. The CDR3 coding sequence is TGCGCCAGCAGCCAAGAACCAGGGGCGGACGAGCAGTACGTC.

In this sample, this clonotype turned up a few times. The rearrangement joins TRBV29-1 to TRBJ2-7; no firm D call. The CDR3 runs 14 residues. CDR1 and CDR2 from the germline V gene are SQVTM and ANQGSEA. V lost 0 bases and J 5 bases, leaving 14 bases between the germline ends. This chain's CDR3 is CSVEDETIGDEQYF. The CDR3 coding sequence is TGCAGCGTTGAAGATGAGACAATCGGAGACGAGCAGTACTTC.

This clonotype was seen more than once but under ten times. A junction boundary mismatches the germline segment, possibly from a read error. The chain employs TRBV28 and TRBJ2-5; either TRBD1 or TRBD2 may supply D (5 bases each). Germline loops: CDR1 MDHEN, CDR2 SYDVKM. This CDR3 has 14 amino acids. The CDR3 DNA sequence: TGTGCCAGCAGTCCCTCGACTGCGACGGGGACCAAGTACTTC. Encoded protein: CASSPSTATGTKYF. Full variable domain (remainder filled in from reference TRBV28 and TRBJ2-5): DVKVTQSSRYLVKRTGEKVFLECVQDMDHENMFWYRQDPGLGLRLIYFSYDVKMKEKGDIPEGYSVSREKKERFSLILESASTNQTSMYLCASSPSTATGTKYFGPGTRLLVL.

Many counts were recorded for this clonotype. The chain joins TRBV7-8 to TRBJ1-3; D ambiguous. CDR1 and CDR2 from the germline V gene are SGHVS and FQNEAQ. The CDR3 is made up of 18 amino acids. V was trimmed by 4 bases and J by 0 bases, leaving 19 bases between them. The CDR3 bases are TGTGCCAGCAGCTGGGAATCTGAGGAAAGCAGCTCTGGAAACACCATATATTTT. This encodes CASSWESEESSSGNTIYF.

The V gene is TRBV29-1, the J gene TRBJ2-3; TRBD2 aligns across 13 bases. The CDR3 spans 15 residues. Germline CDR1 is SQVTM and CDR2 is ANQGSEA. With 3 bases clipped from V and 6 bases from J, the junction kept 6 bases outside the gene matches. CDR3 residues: CSVDGTSGAGDTQYF. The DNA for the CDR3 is TGCAGCGTTGACGGGACTAGCGGGGCGGGGGATACGCAGTATTTT.

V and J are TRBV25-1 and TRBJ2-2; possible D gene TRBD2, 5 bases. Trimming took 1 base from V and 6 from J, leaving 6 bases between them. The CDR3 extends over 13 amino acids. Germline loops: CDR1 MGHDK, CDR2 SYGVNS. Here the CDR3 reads CASSEFGAGELFF. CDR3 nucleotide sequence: TGTGCCAGCAGTGAATTCGGGGCCGGGGAGCTGTTTTTT. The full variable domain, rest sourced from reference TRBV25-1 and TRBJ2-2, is EADIYQTPRYLVIGTGKKITLECSQTMGHDKMYWYQQDPGMELHLIHYSYGVNSTEKGDLSSESTVSRIRTEHFPLTLESARPSHTSQYLCASSEFGAGELFFGEGSRLTVL.